This T cell receptor (beta chain) was retrieved from a study of T cell repertoires in cytomegalovirus infection. TCRdb ran MiXCR on the reads and lists one entry per CDR3 protein. The sample records approximately 170,000 distinct CDR3 sequences, approximately 17% being singletons. This clonotype was seen a handful of times. Sequencing was performed on CD8+ T cells from PBMCs. The receptor was derived from a human donor in good health (CMV status not recorded). Some clones in this sample may be carry-over from other donors' samples.

CDR3 loop: CSALKGGGHYNEQFF. CDR3 coding DNA: TGCAGTGCCTTGAAGGGGGGAGGACACTACAATGAGCAGTTCTTC. This chain connects TRBV20-1 to TRBJ2-1; the D gene could be TRBD1 or TRBD2 (6 bases each). Germline assignment: CDR1 DFQATT and CDR2 SNEGSKA (reference sequence). The CDR3 is made up of 15 amino acids. V was clipped by 6 bases and J by 3 bases, with 18 bases between them.